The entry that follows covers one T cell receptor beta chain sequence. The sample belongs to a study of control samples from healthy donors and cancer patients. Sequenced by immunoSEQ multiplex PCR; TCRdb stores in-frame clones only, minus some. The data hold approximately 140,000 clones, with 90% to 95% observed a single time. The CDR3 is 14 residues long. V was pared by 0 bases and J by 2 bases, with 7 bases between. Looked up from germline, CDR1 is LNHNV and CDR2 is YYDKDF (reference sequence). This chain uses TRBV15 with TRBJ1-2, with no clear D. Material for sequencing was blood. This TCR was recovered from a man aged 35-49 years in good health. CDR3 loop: CATSRDTGNYGYTF. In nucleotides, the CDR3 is TGTGCCACCAGCAGAGATACCGGAAACTATGGCTACACCTTC.